The clone carrying this T cell receptor beta chain was seen ten or more times. The data were obtained in a study of beta chain features in type 1 diabetes. The ends lost 7 bases at V and 5 bases at J; junction bases unmatched: 3. Per germline, CDR1 SEHNR and CDR2 FQNEAQ (reference sequence). The CDR3 spans 14 residues. Expressed TCRB transcripts were sequenced after all isolated RNA was converted to cDNA. The table came from immunoSEQ multiplex PCR; TCRdb's copy has only in-frame clones and leaves some out. Among around 140,000 clones listed, about 9.4% were seen once. This chain connects TRBV7-9 to TRBJ1-6; 9 bases map to TRBD1. This receptor was identified in a young man in good health. Sequencing was carried out using naive CD4+ T cells from blood. CDR3 DNA sequence: TGTGCCAGCACCTGGACAGGGGATAATTCACCCCTCCACTTT. Encoded protein: CASTWTGDNSPLHF.